The entry that follows covers one T cell receptor (beta chain) sequence. The data are from a study of metastatic and nonmetastatic thyroid tumors. Study context: Repertoires from malignant and benign thyroid patients were compared across blood and tumor or nodule tissue.

Authors' data handling: CDR3 was compared across clinicopathological groups, and the resulting differences were used to build a distant-metastasis classifier for papillary thyroid cancer. From the PCR reads, TCRdb re-called clones with MiXCR. The V and J calls here are based on TCRdb, not the publication. The top ten clones hold 15% to 20% of a sample with around 18,000 clones, 34% of them seen once. Germline V gene lookup returns CDR1 SGHDT and CDR2 YYEEEE. V shed 1 base and J shed 7 bases, with 15 bases lying between them. The CDR3 contains 15 residues. Patients had received no treatment of any kind before thyroid surgery.

The sequenced sample was tumor tissue. V and J are TRBV5-6 and TRBJ1-5; D is perhaps TRBD1 (5 bases). The receptor was derived from a female donor with papillary thyroid cancer or a benign thyroid nodule (not recorded which). Some clones in this sample may be carry-over from other donors' samples. The chain's CDR3 is CASSLWAGTAQPQHF. The CDR3 bases are TGTGCCAGCAGCTTGTGGGCCGGGACCGCACAGCCCCAGCATTTT.